Listed below are T cell receptor beta chains from one sample, sequenced in a study of blood T cell repertoires in COVID-19. The repertoire was sequenced with immunoSEQ multiplex PCR; TCRdb's copy has only in-frame clones and lacks some. The sample has approximately 47,000 clones, roughly 83% seen once. The sequenced sample was peripheral blood. Source of these receptors: a woman aged 55-70 years with acute or convalescent COVID-19. Each CDR3 is given with its conserved first and last residue. The D gene is left open where the match is weak. Clone size is stated in some rows and not others, as once, few, many or a class when expanded.

V gene,CDR3 length,D gene,clone size,J gene,CDR3 DNA,CDR3 protein
TRBV5-1,15,.,.,TRBJ1-6,TGCGCCAGCAGCTTGGATGGAGGAAAGTATTCACCCCTCCACTTT,CASSLDGGKYSPLHF
TRBV2,15,TRBD1,.,TRBJ1-4,TGTGCCAGCAGTAACCGACAGGGGATTAATGAAAAACTGTTTTTT,CASSNRQGINEKLFF
TRBV10-2,15,TRBD1,.,TRBJ1-2,TGCGCCAGCAGAAATGGACAGGGGGCTAACTATGGCTACACCTTC,CASRNGQGANYGYTF
TRBV7-2,12,.,.,TRBJ2-3,TGTGCCAGCAGCTTAGAGGGGTATACGCAGTATTTT,CASSLEGYTQYF
TRBV28,16,TRBD2,.,TRBJ2-7,TGTGCCAGCAGTTCAGGGACTAGCGGGAGTAAGTACGAGCAGTACTTC,CASSSGTSGSKYEQYF
TRBV13,13,.,.,TRBJ1-1,TGTGCCAGCAGCTTAGTTACAGGCAGTGAAGCTTTCTTT,CASSLVTGSEAFF
TRBV7-8,20,.,.,TRBJ2-5,TGTGCCAGCAGCTTAGAACAGGGAGTTGGCCTGGCGACTCCCCAAGAGACCCAGTACTTC,CASSLEQGVGLATPQETQYF
TRBV19,15,.,.,TRBJ1-5,TGTGCCAGTAGTCCTGCTAAACTTGGGAGACAGCCCCAGCATTTT,CASSPAKLGRQPQHF
TRBV7-9,15,TRBD1,.,TRBJ2-1,TGTGCCAGCAGCAAGACCGGGACAGGTTTCAATGAGCAGTTCTTC,CASSKTGTGFNEQFF
TRBV19,15,.,.,TRBJ1-4,TGTGCCAGTAGATCCATACGGGTTACTAATGAAAAACTGTTTTTT,CASRSIRVTNEKLFF
TRBV11-2,15,.,.,TRBJ2-4,TGTGCCAGCAGCCTAGGAGCGCTAGCCAAAAACATTCAGTACTTC,CASSLGALAKNIQYF
TRBV28,15,TRBD1,.,TRBJ1-4,TGTGCCAGCAGCCTCCAGGGGGTAACTAATGAAAAACTGTTTTTT,CASSLQGVTNEKLFF
TRBV9,17,TRBD2,once,TRBJ2-5,TGTGCCAGCAGCGTAGCTGTAAGACTAGCGGGAGAGGTTACCCAGTACTTC,CASSVAVRLAGEVTQYF
TRBV5-4,15,.,.,TRBJ1-3,TGTGCCAGCAGCTCTGAGACAGGAGCTGGAAACACCATATATTTT,CASSSETGAGNTIYF
TRBV19,18,.,.,TRBJ2-2,TGTGCCAGTAGTAGGGCGCCCGTCCAGGGGTTCGGCACCGGGGAGCTGTTTTTT,CASSRAPVQGFGTGELFF
TRBV19,14,TRBD1,.,TRBJ1-2,TGTGCCAGTAGTCGACAGGGATCCTTTCGGGGCTACACCTTC,CASSRQGSFRGYTF